The present entry profiles one T cell receptor beta chain with its context. Antigen specificity is unknown. The data were obtained in a study of cytomegalovirus exposure and HLA in healthy donors. It was with 60 Vbeta and 13 Jbeta primers that the PCR ran. Using immunoSEQ multiplex PCR, the repertoire was profiled, and TCRdb retains in-frame clones only, with some absent. The sample has some 150,000 clones, 70% to 80% seen once. Study outcomes and limitations: Productive status was seen about 90% or about 30% of the time for most TCR beta V segments in an earlier analysis. There were over 150 TCR beta chains listed as cytomegalovirus-associated.

This receptor was taken from a woman in her forties or fifties in good health and CMV-seronegative. The material sequenced was PBMCs.

CDR3 in amino acids: CASPRTGGGEQFF. CDR3 coding DNA: TGTGCCAGCCCAAGGACAGGGGGGGGAGAGCAGTTCTTC. The gene calls are TRBV18 and TRBJ2-1, with 10 bases fitting TRBD1. CDR1 is KGHSH and CDR2 is LQKENI in the germline V gene. Unmatched junction bases numbered 8, after V lost 8 bases and J lost 10 bases. The CDR3 runs to 13 residues.